This TCR beta chain was sequenced for a study of T cells after posttransplantation cyclophosphamide. A marrow graft followed busulfan-fludarabine conditioning, with cyclophosphamide on days +3 and +4. Whole-study findings and limits: Blood and skin or GI T cell repertoires showed limited TRB overlap. Donor-recipient repertoire similarity was low at 1-2 months, rising over year one. After PTCy, TRB diversity resembled that of CNI/methotrexate controls.

This clone was observed a single time. Its cognate antigen is unknown. Germline-derived CDR1 and CDR2 are SGDLS and YYNGEE. Trimming left V 0 bases short and J 3 bases short, with 9 bases between. The CDR3 extends over 14 amino acids. TCRdb's table, derived via immunoSEQ multiplex PCR, lists solely in-frame clones and lacks some. This sample has around 37,000 clones, with around 80% found just once. This chain links TRBV9 with TRBJ1-1; D possibly corresponds to TRBD1 (5 bases). The sequences come from CD4+ T cells sorted from blood, collected 1903 days after a stem cell transplant with posttransplant cyclophosphamide. The clonotype was recovered from a female patient in her forties or fifties who received an allogeneic stem cell transplant from a related donor, was CMV-positive, and had no GVHD. The graft donor may have given rise to some T cells. CDR3 DNA: TGTGCCAGCAGCGTAGGCGGGGGATACACTGAAGCTTTCTTT. Protein sequence: CASSVGGGYTEAFF.